The rows below give T cell receptor beta chains drawn from one sample of a study of beta chain features in type 1 diabetes. Repertoires were generated with immunoSEQ multiplex PCR, while TCRdb's copy carries only in-frame clones and drops some. The sample lists some 900,000 clones; roughly 15% were seen once. The specimen was naive CD4+ T cells from blood. The source is a young woman in good health. CDR3s include the opening cysteine and the closing phenylalanine or tryptophan. Fields, in order: CDR3 DNA, CDR3 protein, V gene, clone size, D gene, J gene. D genes are given only for firm matches. Size values are once, few and many counts, or a class for expanded clones, and some rows have none.

CDR3nt: TGTGCCAGCAAAGATGCTGGCTTCACCGGGGAGCTGTTTTTT
CDR3aa: CASKDAGFTGELFF
v_gene: TRBV7-8
abundance: few
d_gene: -
j_gene: TRBJ2-2

CDR3nt: TGTGCCACCAGCAGGCGAATATCCGGGGCGCAGACAGATACGCAGTATTTT
CDR3aa: CATSRRISGAQTDTQYF
v_gene: TRBV15
abundance: -
d_gene: -
j_gene: TRBJ2-3

CDR3nt: TGTGCCAGCAGTTCGGGACCTACGAACACCGGGGAGCTGTTTTTT
CDR3aa: CASSSGPTNTGELFF
v_gene: TRBV7-9
abundance: -
d_gene: -
j_gene: TRBJ2-2

CDR3nt: TGTGCCAGTAGTCTAAGCGGGGATGGCTACACCTTC
CDR3aa: CASSLSGDGYTF
v_gene: TRBV19
abundance: many
d_gene: -
j_gene: TRBJ1-2

CDR3nt: TGCGCCAGCAGCCAACCCGGGACAGGGAATGGCGATGGCTACACCTTC
CDR3aa: CASSQPGTGNGDGYTF
v_gene: TRBV4-1
abundance: -
d_gene: TRBD1
j_gene: TRBJ1-2

CDR3nt: TGTGCCAGCAGCTCAGGGACCTACGAGCAGTACTTC
CDR3aa: CASSSGTYEQYF
v_gene: TRBV7-9
abundance: -
d_gene: -
j_gene: TRBJ2-7

CDR3nt: TGTGCCAGCAGCTCCACGACTAGCGGGAGGGCCCAGAACACCGGGGAGCTGTTTTTT
CDR3aa: CASSSTTSGRAQNTGELFF
v_gene: TRBV5-6
abundance: -
d_gene: TRBD2
j_gene: TRBJ2-2

CDR3nt: TGTGCCAGCAGTTTTACTTCGGATGAAGCTTTCTTT
CDR3aa: CASSFTSDEAFF
v_gene: TRBV28
abundance: few
d_gene: -
j_gene: TRBJ1-1

CDR3nt: TGCAGCGTTGGGGGGACAGGTGGAAGCAATCAGCCCCAGCATTTT
CDR3aa: CSVGGTGGSNQPQHF
v_gene: TRBV29-1
abundance: -
d_gene: TRBD1
j_gene: TRBJ1-5

CDR3nt: TGTGCCAGCAGCGCAACCGGGACTAGCGGGAGCCAGTACTTC
CDR3aa: CASSATGTSGSQYF
v_gene: TRBV7-9
abundance: few
d_gene: TRBD2
j_gene: TRBJ2-4

CDR3nt: TGCAGCGTTGAGCGAGGGTTGGGGGAGCTGTTTTTT
CDR3aa: CSVERGLGELFF
v_gene: TRBV29-1
abundance: few
d_gene: -
j_gene: TRBJ2-2

CDR3nt: TGTGCCAGCTCACCGGGCGGGGCATGGTGGACCCAGTACTTC
CDR3aa: CASSPGGAWWTQYF
v_gene: TRBV18
abundance: -
d_gene: -
j_gene: TRBJ2-5

CDR3nt: TGCAGCGTTGCTCTAGACACCTACGAGCAGTACTTC
CDR3aa: CSVALDTYEQYF
v_gene: TRBV29-1
abundance: few
d_gene: -
j_gene: TRBJ2-7

CDR3nt: TGTGCCAGCAGCTCGGCTCACACCCGGCAGACCCAGTACTTC
CDR3aa: CASSSAHTRQTQYF
v_gene: TRBV7-2
abundance: -
d_gene: -
j_gene: TRBJ2-5